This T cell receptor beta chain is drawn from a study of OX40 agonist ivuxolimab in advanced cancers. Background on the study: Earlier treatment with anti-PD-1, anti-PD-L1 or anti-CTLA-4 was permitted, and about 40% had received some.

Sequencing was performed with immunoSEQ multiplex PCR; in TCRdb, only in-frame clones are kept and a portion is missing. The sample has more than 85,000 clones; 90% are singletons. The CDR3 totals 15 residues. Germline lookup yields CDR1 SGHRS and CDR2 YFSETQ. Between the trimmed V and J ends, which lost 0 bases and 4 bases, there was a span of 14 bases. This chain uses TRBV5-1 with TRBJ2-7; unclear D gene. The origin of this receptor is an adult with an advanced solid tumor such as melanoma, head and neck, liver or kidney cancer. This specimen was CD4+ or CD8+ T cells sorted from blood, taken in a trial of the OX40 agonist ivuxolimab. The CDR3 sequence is CASSLGPVQPYEQYF. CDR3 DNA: TGCGCCAGCAGCTTGGGGCCAGTTCAGCCTTACGAGCAGTACTTC.